The 25 T cell receptor beta chains reported below all come from one sample, sequenced in a study of shared clonotypes between healthy human individuals (dated by TCRdb to 2020 to 2022). The library was built by means of the immunoSEQ multiplex PCR assay. TCRdb mirrors the immuneACCESS table, restricted to in-frame sequences. Some clones are absent from its copies; in checked studies, under half trace to an unresolved V gene, and the reason for the others is unknown. Across this sample there are about 2 million clones, with less than 95% seen only once. The ten largest clonotypes hold more than 0.95% of the sample. CD8 naive samples consisted of CD45RO-negative cells that were positively selected for CCR7, yielding a CD45RA+CCR7+ population without TemRA cells. The sample consisted of naive CD8+ T cells sorted from blood. This specimen's cell subset or site label, per the study, means: CD45RA+CCR7+. These receptors all stem from a man aged 18 to 29 in good health.

This chain connects TRBV4-1 to TRBJ2-7; TRBD1 is a possible D gene (6 bases). V lost 2 bases and J 2 bases, leaving 10 bases between the germline ends. The CDR3 loop spans 14 amino acids. Germline V gene lookup returns CDR1 MGHRA and CDR2 YSYEKL. The CDR3 loop is CASSQSRGPYEQYF. The CDR3 DNA reads as TGCGCCAGCAGCCAAAGCAGGGGACCCTACGAGCAGTACTTC.

The chain couples TRBV30 to TRBJ2-1; no clear D. CDR1 GTSNPN and CDR2 SVGIG come from the germline V gene (reference sequence). The CDR3 has 10 amino acids. Trimming stripped 5 bases from V and 8 bases from J, with 7 bases between. CDR3 nucleotide sequence: TGTGCCTGGGGAGCCCATGAGCAGTTCTTC. Its translation: CAWGAHEQFF.

The CDR3, as DNA: TGCGCCAGCAGCCAAGATGGCCAGGGGGCCAACTATGGCTACACCTTC. Protein product: CASSQDGQGANYGYTF. The rearrangement joins TRBV4-1 to TRBJ1-2, with TRBD1 identical over 8 bases. CDR1 and CDR2 from the germline V gene are MGHRA and YSYEKL. The V and J ends lost 0 bases and 2 bases, in that order; junction bases with no gene match: 5. This CDR3 region has 16 residues.

The chain links TRBV11-2 to TRBJ2-5; D possibly corresponds to TRBD1 (6 bases). The CDR3 runs to 13 residues. The germline V and J ends were trimmed by 5 bases and 3 bases, with 10 bases remaining between them. Per germline, CDR1 SGHAT and CDR2 FQNNGV. The CDR3 loop is CASSLRTEETQYF. Written as DNA, the CDR3 is TGTGCCAGCAGCCTTCGGACAGAAGAGACCCAGTACTTC.

The rearrangement uses TRBV6-5 and TRBJ2-5; no clear D. Trimming cost V 2 bases and J 5 bases, with 12 bases left between them. The CDR3 is 14 residues long. CDR1 and CDR2 (germline): MNHEY, SVGAGI. CDR3 residues: CASSYLGSLETQYF. CDR3 nucleotides: TGTGCCAGCAGTTACCTGGGTTCCCTGGAGACCCAGTACTTC.

The gene calls are TRBV7-2 and TRBJ1-1; TRBD1 agrees at 8 bases. The V and J ends lost 5 bases and 5 bases, in that order; junction bases with no gene match: 13. This CDR3 contains 16 residues. Per germline, CDR1 SGHTA and CDR2 FQGNSA. Here the CDR3 reads CASSPQFGQGKTEAFF. The CDR3 DNA reads as TGTGCCAGCAGCCCTCAGTTTGGACAGGGTAAAACTGAAGCTTTCTTT. Combining the CDR3 with reference TRBV7-2 and TRBJ1-1 gives the whole variable domain GAGVSQSPSNKVTEKGKDVELRCDPISGHTALYWYRQSLGQGLEFLIYFQGNSAPDKSGLPSDRFSAERTGGSVSTLTIQRTQQEDSAVYLCASSPQFGQGKTEAFFGQGTRLTVV.

The V call is TRBV7-9, the J call TRBJ2-5; 8 positions match TRBD1. Germline V gene sequence: CDR1 SEHNR, CDR2 FQNEAQ (reference sequence). After removal of 4 bases from V and 5 bases from J, the junction contained 6 bases not matched to a gene. CDR3 length equals 14 residues. CDR3 coding DNA: TGTGCCAGCAGCTCCCCCCAGGGGGCTGAGACCCAGTACTTC. Translating it yields CASSSPQGAETQYF.

This chain joins TRBV5-6 and TRBJ1-1, with 7 bases matching TRBD1. The ends lost 9 bases at V and 4 bases at J; junction bases unmatched: 6. CDR3 length: 12 amino acids. Germline CDR1 SGHDT, CDR2 YYEEEE. This CDR3 reads CATRQGGTEAFF. The DNA of the CDR3 is TGTGCCACCAGACAGGGCGGCACTGAAGCTTTCTTT.

The chain links TRBV29-1 to TRBJ2-5, with D hard to call. V lost 2 bases and J 1 base, leaving 5 bases between the germline ends. The CDR3 is 12 residues long. CDR1 is SQVTM and CDR2 is ANQGSEA in the germline V gene. This chain's CDR3 is CSVEWSQETQYF. As DNA, the CDR3 is TGCAGCGTTGAATGGTCCCAAGAGACCCAGTACTTC. Full variable domain (outside the CDR3, taken from reference TRBV29-1 and TRBJ2-5): SAVISQKPSRDICQRGTSLTIQCQVDSQVTMMFWYRQQPGQSLTLIATANQGSEATYESGFVIDKFPISRPNLTFSTLTVSNMSPEDSSIYLCSVEWSQETQYFGPGTRLLVL.

The CDR3 sequence: CASSIETGEYQETQYF. The CDR3 bases are TGTGCCAGCAGCATCGAGACAGGGGAGTACCAAGAGACCCAGTACTTC. The chain recombines TRBV7-9 with TRBJ2-5, with 8 bases fitting TRBD1. The V and J ends lost 5 bases and 0 bases, in that order; junction bases with no gene match: 8. Germline loops: CDR1 SEHNR, CDR2 FQNEAQ (reference sequence). CDR3 length: 16 residues.

The V gene is TRBV14, the J gene TRBJ1-2; D not resolved. This CDR3 is 13 amino acids long. The V and J ends lost 5 bases and 3 bases respectively, with 10 bases between them. Per the germline V gene, CDR1 is SGHDN and CDR2 is FVKESK. The chain's CDR3 is CASSERLYYGYTF. The CDR3 DNA sequence: TGTGCCAGCAGCGAAAGGTTATACTATGGCTACACCTTC.

The chain recombines TRBV4-3 with TRBJ2-2, with TRBD2 matching over 7 bases. This CDR3 comprises 16 residues. V lost 2 bases, J lost 6 bases, and 9 bases stayed unmatched. CDR1 is LGHNA, CDR2 YSLEER, per germline. The CDR3 DNA is TGCGCCAGCAGCCAATCCCTCGGACTAGTTCCCGGGGAGCTGTTTTTT. The encoded protein is CASSQSLGLVPGELFF.

Remarks on this clone: Other nucleotide sequences from this sample produce the same CDR3. The chain couples TRBV4-1 to TRBJ2-7; possibly TRBD1 for D (5 bases). V was trimmed by 1 base and J by 3 bases, leaving 10 bases between them. CDR3 length equals 14 residues. Germline V gene sequence: CDR1 MGHRA, CDR2 YSYEKL. The chain's CDR3 is CASSQGVGVYEQYF. CDR3 DNA: TGCGCCAGCAGCCAAGGGGTAGGGGTCTACGAGCAGTACTTC.

The chain carries TRBV10-1 and TRBJ1-3; no firm D call. This CDR3 has 18 amino acids. Germline V gene lookup returns CDR1 WNHNN and CDR2 SYGVQD (reference sequence). Trimming stripped 3 bases from V and 0 bases from J, with 18 bases between. This CDR3 is CASSEMRASESSGNTIYF. The CDR3 DNA is TGCGCCAGCAGTGAAATGAGAGCGTCCGAGAGCTCTGGAAACACCATATATTTT.

The chain carries TRBV10-1 and TRBJ2-7, with D tentatively TRBD2 (6 bases). Deletions cut 3 bases from V and 5 bases from J, with 8 bases between. The CDR3 has 12 residues. The germline V gene has CDR1 WNHNN and CDR2 SYGVQD (reference sequence). The CDR3 loop is CASSDSGDEQYF. The CDR3 DNA is TGCGCCAGCAGTGATTCGGGGGACGAGCAGTACTTC.

The V and J genes are TRBV5-8 and TRBJ2-3; 7 bases align to TRBD2. Germline V lookup: CDR1 SGHTS, CDR2 YDEGEE. Trimming took 4 bases from V and 0 from J; bases not matched to a gene: 11. The CDR3 is 17 amino acids. The CDR3 DNA sequence: TGTGCCAGCAGCAGTAGAGTCCGGGAGGCTAGCACAGATACGCAGTATTTT. Its translation is CASSSRVREASTDTQYF.

The J gene is TRBJ2-5, the V gene TRBV19; D perhaps matches TRBD2 (5 bases). This CDR3 is 13 amino acids long. In germline, CDR1 is LNHDA, CDR2 SQIVND (reference sequence). V lost 8 bases, J lost 5 bases, and 15 bases lay in between. The chain's CDR3 is CASSEGTKETQYF. In nucleotides, the CDR3 is TGTGCCAGTTCTGAGGGAACTAAGGAGACCCAGTACTTC.

The chain uses TRBV9 and TRBJ2-1; 10 bases fit TRBD2. V lost 2 bases and J lost 8; bases outside the gene matches: 22. This CDR3 has 20 residues. The germline V gene has CDR1 SGDLS and CDR2 YYNGEE. The CDR3 here is CASSVPAGGSGGSPIDEQFF. The CDR3 DNA reads TGTGCCAGCAGCGTCCCCGCTGGTGGTAGCGGGGGGTCCCCCATTGATGAGCAGTTCTTC.

V usage is TRBV2 and J usage is TRBJ2-4, with no clear D. The CDR3 has 12 amino acids. Germline V gene data show CDR1 as SNHLY and CDR2 as FYNNEI. The V end lost 2 bases, the J end lost 6 bases, and 5 bases lay between the germline ends. The CDR3 coding sequence is TGTGCCAGCAGTGAATATGGAAACATTCAGTACTTC. Translation: CASSEYGNIQYF. Full variable domain (remainder filled in from reference TRBV2 and TRBJ2-4): EPEVTQTPSHQVTQMGQEVILRCVPISNHLYFYWYRQILGQKVEFLVSFYNNEISEKSEIFDDQFSVERPDGSNFTLKIRSTKLEDSAMYFCASSEYGNIQYFGAGTRLSVL.

The V call is TRBV5-5, the J call TRBJ1-2, with D unresolved. From germline, CDR1 is SGHKS and CDR2 YYEKEE (reference sequence). The V and J ends lost 1 base and 2 bases respectively, with 6 bases between them. CDR3 length: 13 residues. This CDR3 is CASSLPDNYGYTF. For the CDR3, the DNA is TGTGCCAGCAGCTTGCCGGACAACTATGGCTACACCTTC.

With respect to this clone: The same CDR3 also results from other DNA sequences found in this sample. The chain recombines TRBV27 with TRBJ2-7; D is ambiguous. The CDR3 consists of 13 residues. Germline V gives CDR1 MNHEY, CDR2 SMNVEV (reference sequence). V lost 0 bases, J lost 4 bases, and 7 bases lay in between. CDR3 sequence reads: CASSLSLGYEQYF. DNA of the CDR3: TGTGCCAGCAGTTTATCTTTGGGGTACGAGCAGTACTTC.

The rearrangement joins TRBV11-3 to TRBJ2-1; 10 nucleotides match TRBD2. CDR1 is SGHNT, CDR2 YENEEA, per germline. CDR3 length: 15 residues. The V gene end was trimmed by 5 bases and the J gene end by 6 bases; junction bases not matched to a gene: 7. CDR3: CASSHQREGPNEQFF. CDR3 in DNA: TGTGCCAGCAGCCACCAGCGGGAGGGCCCCAATGAGCAGTTCTTC.

Notes on this clone: The same CDR3 can be traced to other DNA sequences in this sample. The chain links TRBV27 to TRBJ1-1; no definite D call. The CDR3 loop spans 13 amino acids. The germline CDR1 and CDR2 sequences are MNHEY and SMNVEV (reference sequence). Trimming took off 4 bases at V and 2 bases at J, with 8 bases between the two ends. CDR3 protein: CASSYGKNTEAFF. CDR3 sequence (DNA): TGTGCCAGCAGTTACGGGAAAAACACTGAAGCTTTCTTT.

The J gene is TRBJ2-1, the V gene TRBV27; D not certain. Germline V gene lookup returns CDR1 MNHEY and CDR2 SMNVEV (reference sequence). V was pared by 7 bases and J by 0 bases, with 13 bases between. The CDR3 sequence is 15 residues long. DNA for the CDR3: TGTGCCAGCACTTCCCTTCCAATCTCCTACAATGAGCAGTTCTTC. This translates into CASTSLPISYNEQFF.

In the case of this clone: Other DNA sequences within the sample encode an identical CDR3. The V gene is TRBV9, the J gene TRBJ2-3; D possibly corresponds to TRBD2 (6 bases). V lost 2 bases and J lost 3, with 10 bases in between. Germline V gives CDR1 SGDLS, CDR2 YYNGEE. The CDR3 spans 14 residues. The CDR3, as DNA: TGTGCCAGCAGCGTGGAGGGAGTAACAGATACGCAGTATTTT. Translation gives CASSVEGVTDTQYF.